The clone carrying this T cell receptor beta chain was counted ten times or more. Its antigen is unidentified. CDR3 length equals 12 residues. V lost 7 bases and J lost 3, with 12 bases in between. Per the germline V gene, CDR1 is SQVTM and CDR2 is ANQGSEA. There were no patients who had received any treatment before thyroid surgery. Authors' data handling: In papillary thyroid cancer, a distant-metastasis classifier was built using CDR3 differences across clinicopathological groups. TCRdb reanalyzed the PCR reads via MiXCR. These V and J calls rely on TCRdb rather than the paper's analysis. The table shows about 27,000 clones, with approximately 24% occurring only once. The sample is drawn from a study of metastatic and nonmetastatic thyroid tumors. In the study overall: For malignant and benign thyroid patients, tumor or nodule tissue and blood were the sources whose repertoires were compared. Points from the study as a whole: Significantly greater TCR beta diversity was reportedly found in malignant thyroid tumors than in benign nodules (in blood and tumor).

The source is a female donor with papillary thyroid cancer or a benign thyroid nodule (not recorded which). Some clones in this sample may be carry-over from other donors' samples. The rearrangement uses TRBV29-1 and TRBJ1-2; D is possibly TRBD1 (5 bases). Sequencing input: blood. CDR3 bases: TGCAGCGCTATTGGGACGGACTATGGCTACACCTTC. Its protein is CSAIGTDYGYTF.